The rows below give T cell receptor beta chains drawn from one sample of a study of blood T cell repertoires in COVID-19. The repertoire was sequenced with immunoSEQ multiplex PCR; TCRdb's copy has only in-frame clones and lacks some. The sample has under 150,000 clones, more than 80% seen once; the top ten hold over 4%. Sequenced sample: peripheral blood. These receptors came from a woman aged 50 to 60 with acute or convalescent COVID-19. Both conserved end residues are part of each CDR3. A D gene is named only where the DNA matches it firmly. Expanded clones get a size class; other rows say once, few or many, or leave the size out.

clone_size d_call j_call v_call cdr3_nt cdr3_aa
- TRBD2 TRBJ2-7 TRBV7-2 TGTGCCAGCAGCCCACGGGGGGTCTACGAGCAGTACTTC CASSPRGVYEQYF
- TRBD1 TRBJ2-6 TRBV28 TGTGCCAGCAGTCCATACCTTGACAGGGGGCGCCCCTCTGGGGCCAACGTCCTGACTTTC CASSPYLDRGRPSGANVLTF
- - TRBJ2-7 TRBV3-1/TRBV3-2 TGTGCCAGCAGCCAAGACCTAAATCCCTACGAGCAGTACTTC CASSQDLNPYEQYF
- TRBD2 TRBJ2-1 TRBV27 TGTGCCAGCTCGGGAGGGGGGCAGGGCTACAATGAGCAGTTCTTC CASSGGGQGYNEQFF
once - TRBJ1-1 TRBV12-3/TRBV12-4 TGTGCCAGCAGTTTAAACTCACGCCGTGAAGCTTTCTTT CASSLNSRREAFF
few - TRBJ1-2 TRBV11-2 TGTGCCAGCAGCTTAAACTCCCCAGGGGCGACTGGCTACACCTTC CASSLNSPGATGYTF
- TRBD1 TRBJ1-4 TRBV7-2 TGTGCCAGCAGCTTCCAGGGGGCGACTAATGAAAAACTGTTTTTT CASSFQGATNEKLFF
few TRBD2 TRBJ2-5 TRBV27 TGTGCCAGCAAGCGGGAGGGTCGAGGGAAGACCCAGTACTTC CASKREGRGKTQYF
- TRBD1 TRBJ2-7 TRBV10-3 TGTGCCATCAGTGAGGCGGACAGGGGCTACGAGCAGTACTTC CAISEADRGYEQYF
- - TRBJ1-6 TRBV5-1 TGCGCCAGCAGCTTGTCGGAGGATTCACCCCTCCACTTT CASSLSEDSPLHF
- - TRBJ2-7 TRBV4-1 TGCGCCAGCAGCCATGCGCGTTCCGGGACAACCTACGAGCAGTACTTC CASSHARSGTTYEQYF
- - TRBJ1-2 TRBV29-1 TGCAGCGTTGACGGTGAAAGGCGGGGATTCTATGGCTACACCTTC CSVDGERRGFYGYTF
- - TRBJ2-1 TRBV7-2 TGTGCCAGCAGCTTTAGCCTAGCCAATGAGCAGTTCTTC CASSFSLANEQFF
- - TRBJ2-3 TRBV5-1 TGCGCCAGCAGCTTGGGGTTGGGCAGGAGAGGGTATGCAGATACGCAGTATTTT CASSLGLGRRGYADTQYF
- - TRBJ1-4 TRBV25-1 TGTGCCAGCTCTAGTTCAGGGATTGACGAAAAACTGTTTTTT CASSSSGIDEKLFF
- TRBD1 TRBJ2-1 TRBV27 TGTGCCAGCAGACAGGGGGCGTATTACAATGAGCAGTTCTTC CASRQGAYYNEQFF
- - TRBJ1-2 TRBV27 TGTGCCAGCAGTTTCCAGGGACTAATAGATGGCTACACCTTC CASSFQGLIDGYTF
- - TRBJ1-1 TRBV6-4 TGTGCCAGCAGGGACAGCAATGATCAAGCTTTCTTT CASRDSNDQAFF
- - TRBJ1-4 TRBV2 TGTGCCAGCAGACGGGAAAAACTGTTTTTT CASRREKLFF
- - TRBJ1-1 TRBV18 TGTGCCAGCTCCTTAAAGTCCGGCAGGGAAGGAACTGAAGCTTTCTTT CASSLKSGREGTEAFF
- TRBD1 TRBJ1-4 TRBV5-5 TGTGCCAGCAGCTTATCTACAGGGGGCCCTGAAAAACTGTTTTTT CASSLSTGGPEKLFF
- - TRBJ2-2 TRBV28 TGTGCCAGCCTCCGACAGCCAACGAACACCGGGGAGCTGTTTTTT CASLRQPTNTGELFF
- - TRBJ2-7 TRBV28 TGTGCCAGCAGTTCCTCAGGCTCCTACGAGCAGTACTTC CASSSSGSYEQYF
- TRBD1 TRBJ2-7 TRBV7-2 TGTGCCAGCAGCTTAGCGGGGACAGGGGGAAACGGGCAGTACTTC CASSLAGTGGNGQYF
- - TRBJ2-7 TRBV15 TGTGCCACCAGCAGAGATGTACGGAGCTCCTACGAGCAGTACTTC CATSRDVRSSYEQYF
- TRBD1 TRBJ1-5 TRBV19 TGTGCCAGTAGAACCGGGACAGGGGGCGCACAGCCCCAGCATTTT CASRTGTGGAQPQHF
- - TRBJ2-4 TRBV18 TGTGCCAGCTCACCACCGACCAGGGTGTCCCTTCAGTACTTC CASSPPTRVSLQYF
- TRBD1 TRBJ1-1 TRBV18 TGTGCCAGCTCACCACTTGGACAGGGGGGTCGCATTAATATGAACACTGAAGCTTTCTTT CASSPLGQGGRINMNTEAFF
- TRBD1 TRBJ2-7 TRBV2 TGTGCCAGCAGGCACCGAATCGACAGGGACTCCTACGAGCAGTACTTC CASRHRIDRDSYEQYF
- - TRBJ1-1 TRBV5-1 TGCGCCAGCAGCTCCGGGGGGATGAACACTGAAGCTTTCTTT CASSSGGMNTEAFF
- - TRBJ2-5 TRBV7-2 TGTGCCAGCAGCTTGGTCGGGGGGCAGCTCCAAGAGACCCAGTACTTC CASSLVGGQLQETQYF
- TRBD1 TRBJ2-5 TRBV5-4 TGTGCCAGCAGTGCACAGGGGGCGCAGGAGACCCAGTACTTC CASSAQGAQETQYF
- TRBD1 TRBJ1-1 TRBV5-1 TGCGCCAGCAGCTGGGGACAGGGAAACACTGAAGCTTTCTTT CASSWGQGNTEAFF
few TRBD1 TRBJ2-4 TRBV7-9 TGTGCCAGCAGCTTCCGGGACAGGGGTGCGGGGGCCAAAAACATTCAGTACTTC CASSFRDRGAGAKNIQYF
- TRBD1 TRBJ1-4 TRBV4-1 TGCGCCAGCAGCCCGACAGGGGGTGGGGCTAATGAAAAACTGTTTTTT CASSPTGGGANEKLFF